This T cell receptor beta chain comes out of a study of blood T cell repertoires in COVID-19. About the study: Researchers got acute and convalescent COVID-19 samples from the United States, Italy and Spain. T cells, B-cell-depleted T cells, or PBMCs supplied cDNA or gDNA.

CDR1 and CDR2 from the germline V gene are MNHEY and SVGAGI. CDR3 length: 14 amino acids. Trimming left V 8 bases short and J 8 bases short, with 21 bases between. Per the original data handling: The authors estimated nucleated cell counts from reference gene primer amplification. Assay used: immunoSEQ multiplex PCR; TCRdb lists only in-frame clones, some missing. Clone size and the V and J calls come from that table; the DNA yielded D and trimming. The sample includes approximately 90,000 clones, roughly 78% of them seen just once. V is TRBV6-5 and J is TRBJ1-2; D possibly corresponds to TRBD1 (6 bases). The specimen was peripheral blood. This receptor was identified in a woman aged 80 or over with acute or convalescent COVID-19. CDR3 sequence: CASELRQASFGYTF. CDR3 DNA sequence: TGTGCCAGCGAACTTAGACAGGCGTCTTTCGGCTACACCTTC.